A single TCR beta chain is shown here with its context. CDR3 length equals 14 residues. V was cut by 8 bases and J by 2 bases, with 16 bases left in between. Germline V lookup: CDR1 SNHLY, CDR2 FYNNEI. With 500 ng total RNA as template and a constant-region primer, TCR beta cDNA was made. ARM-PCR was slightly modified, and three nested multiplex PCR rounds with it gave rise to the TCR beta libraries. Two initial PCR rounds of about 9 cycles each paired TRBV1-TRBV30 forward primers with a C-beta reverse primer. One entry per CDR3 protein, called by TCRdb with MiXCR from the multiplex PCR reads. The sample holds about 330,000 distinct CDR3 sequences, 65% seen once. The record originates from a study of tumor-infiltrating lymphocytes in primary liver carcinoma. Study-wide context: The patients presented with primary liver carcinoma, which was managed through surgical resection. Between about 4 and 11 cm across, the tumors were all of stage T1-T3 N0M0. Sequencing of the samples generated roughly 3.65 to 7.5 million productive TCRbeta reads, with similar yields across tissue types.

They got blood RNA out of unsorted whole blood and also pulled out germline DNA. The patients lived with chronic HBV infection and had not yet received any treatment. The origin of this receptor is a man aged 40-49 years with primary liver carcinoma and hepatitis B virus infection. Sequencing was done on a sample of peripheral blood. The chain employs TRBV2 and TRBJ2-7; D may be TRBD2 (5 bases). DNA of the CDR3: TGTGCCAGCCATACTAGATTTCGCACCTACGAGCAGTACTTC. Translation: CASHTRFRTYEQYF.